This entry features one T cell receptor (beta chain) sequence. During active infection, Seattle patients enrolled and were then monitored through disease. These data are taken from a study of blood T cell repertoires in COVID-19. Background on the study: T cells, B-cell-depleted T cells, or PBMCs provided the cDNA or gDNA that served as material.

From germline, CDR1 is LNHDA and CDR2 SQIVND (reference sequence). This CDR3 has 17 amino acids. V lost 0 bases and J 4 bases, leaving 18 bases between the germline ends. Authors' analysis steps: Counts of nucleated cells, estimated from reference gene primer amplification, were obtained. Data came from immunoSEQ multiplex PCR; TCRdb stores just in-frame clones and leaves some out. That table is the source of V, J and clone size, and D and trimming were worked out from the DNA. In the table there are approximately 170,000 clones, less than 90% of which are singletons. This receptor was identified in a woman between 55 and 75 years old with COVID-19, enrolled during active disease. Sequencing input: peripheral blood. This rearrangement joins TRBV19 to TRBJ1-2; D might be TRBD1 (6 bases). The CDR3 spells CASSIDIGGRLGYGYTF. As DNA, the CDR3 is TGTGCCAGTAGTATAGATATCGGGGGGCGTCTCGGCTATGGCTACACCTTC.